The present T cell receptor beta chain was sequenced within a study of T cell repertoires in cytomegalovirus infection. Regarding the study as a whole: Clonotype analysis showed dominance of the ex vivo response by HLA-C-restricted CMV-specific TCR beta clonotypes.

Germline V gene sequence: CDR1 MGHRA, CDR2 YSYEKL. The CDR3 runs to 15 residues. V shed 4 bases and J shed 5 bases, with 15 bases lying between them. TCRdb used MiXCR to reprocess the reads, holding one entry per CDR3 protein. The data show approximately 1,000,000 distinct CDR3 sequences, with approximately 31% seen just once and 11% to 15% held by the top ten. This clonotype was recorded a few times. The antigen remains unidentified. The chain is built from TRBV4-1 and TRBJ2-1; perhaps D is TRBD1 or TRBD2 (5 bases each). Specimen: cultured CD8+ T cells from PBMCs, collected from culture after CMV antigen stimulation. This TCR derives from a human donor in good health (CMV status not recorded). Some clones in this sample may be carry-over from other donors' samples. CDR3 in amino acids: CASSPREGSHNEQFF. CDR3 nucleotides: TGCGCCAGCAGCCCCCGAGAGGGGTCCCACAATGAGCAGTTCTTC.